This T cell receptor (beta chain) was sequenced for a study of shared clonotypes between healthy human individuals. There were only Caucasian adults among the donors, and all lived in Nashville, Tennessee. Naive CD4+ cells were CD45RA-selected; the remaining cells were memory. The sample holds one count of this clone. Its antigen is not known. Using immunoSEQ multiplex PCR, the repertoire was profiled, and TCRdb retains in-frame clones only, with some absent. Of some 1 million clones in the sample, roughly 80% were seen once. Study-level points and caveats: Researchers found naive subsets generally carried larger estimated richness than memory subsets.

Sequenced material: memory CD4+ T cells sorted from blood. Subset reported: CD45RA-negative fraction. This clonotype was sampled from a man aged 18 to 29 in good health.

CDR3 sequence: CASSFPFAAAYEQYF. CDR3 nucleotide sequence: TGTGCCAGCAGCTTCCCTTTCGCAGCCGCCTACGAGCAGTACTTC. This chain uses TRBV11-2 with TRBJ2-7, with no clear D. The CDR3 length is 15 residues. CDR1 is SGHAT, CDR2 FQNNGV, per germline. V lost 3 bases to trimming and J lost 2 bases, with 14 bases between them.